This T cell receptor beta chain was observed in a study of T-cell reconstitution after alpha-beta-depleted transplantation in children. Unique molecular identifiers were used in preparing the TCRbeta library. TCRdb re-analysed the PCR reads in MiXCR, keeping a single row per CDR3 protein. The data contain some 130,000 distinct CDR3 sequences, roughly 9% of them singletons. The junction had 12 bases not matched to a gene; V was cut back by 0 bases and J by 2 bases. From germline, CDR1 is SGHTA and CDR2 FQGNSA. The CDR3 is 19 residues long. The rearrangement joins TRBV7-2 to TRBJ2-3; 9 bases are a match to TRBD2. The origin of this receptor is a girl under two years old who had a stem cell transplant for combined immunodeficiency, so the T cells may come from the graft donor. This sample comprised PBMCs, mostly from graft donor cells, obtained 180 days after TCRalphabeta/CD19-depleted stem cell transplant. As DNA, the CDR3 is TGTGCCAGCAGCTTAGCGCGGCTAGAGCGGGGGGCCACCACAGATACGCAGTATTTT. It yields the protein CASSLARLERGATTDTQYF.